This entry describes one T cell receptor beta chain. What it recognizes is unknown. These data belong to a study of Ad26.COV2.S vaccination and SARS-CoV-2 variants. The wider study: Doses of Ad26.COV2.S were injected into muscle once or twice, 56 days apart.

CDR1 and CDR2 (germline): MNHNS, SASEGT. V shed 0 bases and J shed 4 bases, with 15 bases lying between them. CDR3 length: 16 residues. Clones were read by immunoSEQ multiplex PCR, and TCRdb kept only the in-frame ones, dropping some. The sample lists approximately 420,000 clones; roughly 88% were seen once. Study results and limitations: Considerable breadth of spike-specific CD8+ and CD4+ T cell responses has reportedly been documented following vaccination. Vaccine and placebo recipients had comparable breadth of non-spike TCRs.

Treatment given: roughly 19 received Ad26.COV2.S at low or high dose, single or two shots; several received placebo; per-sample allocation not given. The samples were gathered on day 63 after the first injection of vaccine or placebo. Wuhan-strain spike was delivered by a replication-incompetent Ad26 vector. The specimen comprised peripheral blood, sampled in a trial of Ad26.COV2.S vaccine versus placebo. The V call is TRBV6-1, the J call TRBJ1-2; no firm D call. The receptor was isolated from a person aged 18-60 years who received the Ad26.COV2.S COVID-19 vaccine or a placebo. The CDR3: CASSEALPGSGYGYTF. The CDR3 region has the DNA TGTGCCAGCAGTGAAGCGCTCCCCGGTTCCGGCTATGGCTACACCTTC.